This T cell receptor beta chain comes out of a study of regulatory T cells in long-lasting Graves disease. Overall study findings and caveats: Newly diagnosed patients had higher TCR diversity than persistent Graves' patients did. Thyroid tissue was not sampled; only peripheral blood was.

Remarks on this clonotype: The antigen is not known.

As for time point: persistent/refractory GD, antithyroid drugs over 5 years with positive TRAb. TCR sequences were obtained from RNA taken from PBMCs. Germline loops: CDR1 SEHNR, CDR2 FQNEAQ (reference sequence). V gave up 8 bases and J gave up 5 bases; unmatched junction bases: 11. The CDR3 runs to 16 residues. TCR beta libraries were built with iRepertoire HTBI primers and Arm-PCR of CDR3 regions. Original methodology: From all samples, identification returned 14 TRBJ and 60 to 80 TRBV segments. TCRdb reprocessed the multiplex PCR reads via MiXCR and lists one record per CDR3 protein. The V and J calls here are based on TCRdb, not the publication. Of 450,000 or so distinct CDR3 sequences in the sample, 20% are singletons; the top ten hold over 7.5%.

V usage is TRBV7-9 and J usage is TRBJ2-7; 14 nucleotides line up with TRBD2. The sample consisted of peripheral blood mononuclear cells (PBMCs), taken when the disease was refractory, from a patient treated with antithyroid drugs. The source of this sequence is a female donor with Graves disease. The CDR3 spells CASVRAGLAGAHEQYF. The DNA for the CDR3 is TGTGCCAGCGTCCGGGCGGGACTAGCGGGAGCCCACGAGCAGTACTTC.